This T cell receptor beta chain was retrieved from a study of PD-1 blockade in classical Hodgkin lymphoma. Overall study: The nivolumab dose that patients received was 3 mg/kg, given intravenously every 2 weeks.

Each of the patients experienced relapse following autologous stem cell transplantation, and their brentuximab vedotin exposure differed. Data came from immunoSEQ multiplex PCR; TCRdb stores just in-frame clones and leaves some out. In the table there are 60,000 to 75,000 clones, around nine tenths of which are singletons. Germline V CDR1 and CDR2: SGHNT, YYREEE (reference sequence). Deletions cut 4 bases from V and 0 bases from J, with 5 bases between. This CDR3 comprises 13 residues. About this clone: Its antigen is unknown.

The study's findings and limits: Newly diagnosed and completely responding patients shared comparable baseline diversity. CD4+ but not CD8+ TCR diversity rose significantly by C4D1. Repertoires differed for reasons still undefined, possibly disease activity or prior therapy.

The chain links TRBV5-4 to TRBJ2-1; D is undetermined. This receptor was obtained from a human donor with classical Hodgkin lymphoma. The sequencing here drew on peripheral blood mononuclear cells (PBMCs), taken at baseline. The CDR3 sequence: CASSQSSYNEQFF. CDR3 DNA sequence: TGTGCCAGCAGCCAAAGCTCCTACAATGAGCAGTTCTTC.